The next 27 T cell receptor beta chains were all read from a single sample in a study of Graves' ophthalmopathy and Graves' hyperthyroidism. The authors amplified TCR beta CDR3 regions from RNA transcripts. After a first-round RT-PCR with HTBI primers, a second-round multiplex PCR was run. MiXCR, applied by TCRdb to the multiplex PCR reads, yields one record per CDR3 protein. In the table there are fewer than 350,000 distinct CDR3 sequences, roughly 15% of which are singletons. Sequenced sample: peripheral blood. All receptors derive from an adult man with Graves' ophthalmopathy.

This clonotype came up many times. The chain carries TRBV12-3 or TRBV12-4 and TRBJ1-1, with D maybe TRBD1 (6 bases). This CDR3 has 14 amino acids. V lost 3 bases and J lost 1, with 9 bases in between. Here the CDR3 reads CASSFQGQNTEAFF. In DNA form, the CDR3 reads TGTGCCAGCAGTTTCCAGGGACAGAACACTGAAGCTTTCTTT.

V and J are TRBV6-2 or TRBV6-3 and TRBJ1-5; D might be TRBD1 (6 bases). Germline CDR1 and CDR2: MNHEY and SVGEGT. V was trimmed by 8 bases and J by 3 bases, leaving 11 bases between them. This CDR3 has 13 residues. Here the CDR3 DNA reads TGTGCCAGCGGCAGGGGCGTCAATCAGCCCCAGCATTTT. This encodes CASGRGVNQPQHF.

The rearrangement uses TRBV15 and TRBJ2-5; 8 nucleotides align to TRBD2. This CDR3 is built from 16 residues. The J segment lost 7 bases and the V segment lost 0 bases, leaving 10 bases of the junction unmatched. Germline V gene lookup returns CDR1 LNHNV and CDR2 YYDKDF (reference sequence). This CDR3 reads CATSRDETSGAGTQYF. The CDR3 nucleotides read TGTGCCACCAGCAGAGACGAAACTAGCGGAGCCGGGACCCAGTACTTC.

This clonotype occurred many times. The chain recombines TRBV15 with TRBJ2-4, with 9 bases identical to TRBD1. With 5 bases clipped from V and 2 bases from J, the junction kept 4 bases outside the gene matches. Germline V gene data show CDR1 as LNHNV and CDR2 as YYDKDF (reference sequence). The CDR3 totals 15 residues. As DNA, the CDR3 is TGTGCCACCAGCGTGGACAGGGGAACCAAAAACATTCAGTACTTC. Its translation: CATSVDRGTKNIQYF.

This clonotype was recorded many times. The V and J genes are TRBV24-1 and TRBJ2-7; 8 bases are a match to TRBD2. Germline CDR1 KGHDR, CDR2 SFDVKD. The V gene end was trimmed by 2 bases and the J gene end by 3 bases; junction bases not matched to a gene: 8. The CDR3 is 16 amino acids. CDR3 residues: CATSDSASGGGYEQYF. DNA of the CDR3: TGTGCCACCAGTGATTCCGCATCGGGAGGGGGCTACGAGCAGTACTTC.

This clonotype showed up many times. This sequence joins TRBV29-1 and TRBJ2-2, with TRBD1 matching 9 bases. Trimming at V came to 6 bases and at J to 6 bases, leaving 14 bases not matched to a gene. In germline, CDR1 is SQVTM, CDR2 ANQGSEA. The CDR3 runs 16 residues. The CDR3 loop reads CSVVTGGASSAGELFF. The DNA for the CDR3 is TGCAGCGTGGTAACAGGGGGCGCATCCTCCGCCGGGGAGCTGTTTTTT.

A few counts support this clonotype. The chain carries TRBV20-1 and TRBJ2-2; no reliable D call. Deletions cut 5 bases from V and 7 bases from J, with 17 bases between. This CDR3 contains 14 residues. Germline V gene lookup returns CDR1 DFQATT and CDR2 SNEGSKA (reference sequence). The CDR3 DNA reads as TGCAGTGCTGATCGAAGGTCTCTCGACGGGGAGCTGTTTTTT. This encodes CSADRRSLDGELFF.

The rearrangement uses TRBV7-8 and TRBJ2-7, with a tentative D call TRBD2 (5 bases). The germline CDR1 and CDR2 sequences are SGHVS and FQNEAQ. Trimming removed 5 bases at V and 6 bases at J, with 11 bases between. CDR3 size: 12 residues. Here the CDR3 DNA reads TGTGCCAGCAGCCTGTACGGGGTCGAGCAGTACTTC. Its protein product is CASSLYGVEQYF.

As regards this clonotype: Since a much larger clone is just one base distant, this may be a read error. The gene calls are TRBV6-1 and TRBJ2-7; possible D gene TRBD1, 6 bases. The better agreement between TRBJ2-1 and the DNA end casts doubt on the J call. The CDR3 is made up of 12 amino acids. CDR1 and CDR2 (germline): MNHNS, SASEGT. CDR3 sequence (DNA): TGTGCCATTTTTAGGGGACAACGCGAGCAGTTCTTC. Its translation is CAIFRGQREQFF.

The sample holds many counts of this clonotype. The CDR3 reads CASSFGGLGEQYF. The CDR3 DNA reads TGTGCCAGCAGCTTCGGGGGGCTCGGGGAGCAGTACTTC. The rearrangement joins TRBV11-2 to TRBJ2-7; D is perhaps TRBD2 (7 bases). Germline lookup yields CDR1 SGHAT and CDR2 FQNNGV. The CDR3 extends over 13 amino acids. V dropped 3 bases and J dropped 7 bases, with 13 bases sitting between them.

The rearrangement joins TRBV12-5 to TRBJ2-7, with 7 bases lining up with TRBD2. V lost 7 bases to trimming and J lost 2 bases; unmatched junction nucleotides: 5. Germline V gene data show CDR1 as LGHNT and CDR2 as FRNRAP. CDR3 length: 13 amino acids. CDR3 region: CASVKAGTYEQYF. CDR3 nucleotides: TGTGCTAGTGTCAAAGCGGGAACCTACGAGCAGTACTTC. The complete variable domain, with remaining parts taken from reference TRBV12-5 and TRBJ2-7, reads DARVTQTPRHKVTEMGQEVTMRCQPILGHNTVFWYRQTMMQGLELLAYFRNRAPLDDSGMPKDRFSAEMPDATLATLKIQPSEPRDSAVYFCASVKAGTYEQYFGPGTRLTVT.

The chain combines TRBV30 with TRBJ1-1, with 7 bases aligning to TRBD1. The germline CDR1 and CDR2 sequences are GTSNPN and SVGIG (reference sequence). The ends lost 3 bases at V and 8 bases at J; junction bases unmatched: 12. The CDR3 covers 14 residues. The CDR3 reads CAWRPSPGTVEAFF. CDR3 DNA sequence: TGTGCCTGGAGACCAAGTCCCGGGACAGTGGAAGCTTTCTTT.

This clonotype was seen many times. The chain couples TRBV11-2 to TRBJ1-1, with 7 nucleotides matching TRBD1. The trim removed 4 bases at V and 2 bases at J, leaving 10 bases unmatched. Germline assignment: CDR1 SGHAT and CDR2 FQNNGV. The CDR3 is made up of 16 amino acids. CDR3 sequence: CASSYTSPGGNTEAFF. As DNA, the CDR3 is TGTGCCAGCAGCTATACTTCGCCAGGGGGAAACACTGAAGCTTTCTTT.

This clonotype was seen at least ten times. This may come from a read error, since a much larger clone is one base off. This chain links TRBV7-8 with TRBJ1-1, with D maybe TRBD1 (5 bases). This CDR3 contains 12 residues. From germline, CDR1 is SGHVS and CDR2 FQNEAQ. The CDR3 DNA reads as TGTGCCAGCAGCTTAGAAAGGGGTTTGGCTTCCTTT. It codes for CASSLERGLASF.

This clonotype has at least ten counts. The chain uses TRBV7-9 and TRBJ1-2; the D gene is possibly TRBD1 (6 bases). CDR3 size: 15 residues. Trimming stripped 0 bases from V and 7 bases from J, with 15 bases between. Germline CDR1 is SEHNR and CDR2 is FQNEAQ (reference sequence). CDR3 DNA sequence: TGTGCCAGCAGCTTAGCGGGCAGGGGCCGGTCTGGCTACACCTTC. Translated: CASSLAGRGRSGYTF.

In its sample, this clonotype was seen many times. This chain links TRBV9 with TRBJ1-5, with D perhaps matching TRBD1 (6 bases). V shed 2 bases and J shed 0 bases, with 9 bases lying between them. The germline V gene has CDR1 SGDLS and CDR2 YYNGEE. The CDR3 extends over 15 amino acids. The CDR3 here is CASSVGAASNQPQHF. The CDR3 DNA reads TGTGCCAGCAGCGTGGGGGCAGCTAGCAATCAGCCCCAGCATTTT.

This clonotype was detected many times. This chain joins TRBV11-2 and TRBJ2-2; TRBD1 or TRBD2 may be the D gene (6 bases each). The CDR3 is made up of 16 amino acids. V lost 5 bases to trimming and J lost 5 bases, with 18 bases between them. CDR1 is SGHAT and CDR2 is FQNNGV in the germline V gene. The DNA of the CDR3 is TGTGCCAGCAGCCCCAGGAGGGGGGCGTCGACCGGGGAGCTGTTTTTT. It translates to CASSPRRGASTGELFF. Full variable domain (missing parts from reference TRBV11-2 and TRBJ2-2): EAGVAQSPRYKIIEKRQSVAFWCNPISGHATLYWYQQILGQGPKLLIQFQNNGVVDDSQLPKDRFSAERLKGVDSTLKIQPAKLEDSAVYLCASSPRRGASTGELFFGEGSRLTVL.

This clonotype was recorded many times. V and J are TRBV20-1 and TRBJ2-4; TRBD2 agrees at 9 bases. The V gene end was trimmed by 6 bases and the J gene end by 0 bases; junction bases not matched to a gene: 15. Germline V gives CDR1 DFQATT, CDR2 SNEGSKA (reference sequence). The CDR3 runs to 18 residues. The DNA for the CDR3 is TGCAGTGCCCTGGGGGCTAGCGGGGCCGAAAGAGCCAAAAACATTCAGTACTTC. It codes for CSALGASGAERAKNIQYF.

The sample holds many counts of this clonotype. The chain joins TRBV25-1 to TRBJ2-5; D is unclear. V was cut by 2 bases and J by 5 bases, with 12 bases left in between. The CDR3 length is 14 residues. In germline, CDR1 is MGHDK, CDR2 SYGVNS. CDR3 amino acids: CASSEPPSKETQYF. The CDR3 DNA reads as TGTGCCAGCAGTGAACCCCCCAGTAAGGAGACCCAGTACTTC.

The chain joins TRBV6-1 to TRBJ2-7; weak D call: TRBD1 (6 bases). Germline loops: CDR1 MNHNS, CDR2 SASEGT. This CDR3 has 15 amino acids. The ends were cut back, 5 bases at V and 2 bases at J, with 16 bases in the middle. The CDR3 loop is CASSRGQSLPYEQYF. In DNA, the CDR3 is TGTGCCAGCAGTCGCGGACAGAGCCTTCCCTACGAGCAGTACTTC.

In this sample, this clonotype turned up many times. This chain uses TRBV6-5 with TRBJ1-1; D is uncertain. Germline CDR1 MNHEY, CDR2 SVGAGI. The CDR3 is made up of 12 amino acids. Deletions cut 7 bases from V and 5 bases from J, with 11 bases between. The CDR3 DNA is TGTGCCAGCAAAGGCAGCGGTACTGAAGCTTTCTTT. Translated, it gives CASKGSGTEAFF.

The rearrangement joins TRBV11-3 to TRBJ2-7; 8 nucleotides agree with TRBD1. This CDR3 has 15 amino acids. Germline CDR1 is SGHNT and CDR2 is YENEEA. V was pared by 0 bases and J by 6 bases, with 7 bases of the junction left unmatched. The CDR3 DNA is TGTGCCAGCAGCTTAGATTCCGGACAGGGTGGCGAGCAGTACTTC. Protein: CASSLDSGQGGEQYF.

At least ten counts were recorded for this clonotype. V is TRBV2 and J is TRBJ1-2; TRBD1 matches at 7 bases. Looked up from germline, CDR1 is SNHLY and CDR2 is FYNNEI. V lost 6 bases to trimming and J lost 4 bases; unmatched junction nucleotides: 5. CDR3 length equals 13 residues. The CDR3 DNA sequence: TGTGCCAGCAGCGTAAGGACAGGCTATGGCTACACCTTC. Protein sequence: CASSVRTGYGYTF.

This clonotype has ten or more counts. The chain recombines TRBV15 with TRBJ2-7, with D hard to call. Trimming shortened V by 1 base and J by 6 bases, and 13 bases separated the two germline ends. Germline CDR1 reads LNHNV; CDR2 reads YYDKDF (reference sequence). The CDR3 has 14 amino acids. CDR3 protein: CATSRAVLGIEQYF. The DNA for the CDR3 is TGTGCCACCAGCAGAGCCGTGTTAGGGATCGAGCAGTACTTC.

At least ten counts were recorded for this clonotype. The V and J genes are TRBV12-3 or TRBV12-4 and TRBJ1-5; D call uncertain. V shed 6 bases and J shed 4 bases, with 7 bases lying between them. The CDR3 loop spans 12 amino acids. CDR3: CASSRWNQPQHF. Written as DNA, the CDR3 is TGTGCCAGCAGCCGTTGGAATCAGCCCCAGCATTTT.

This clonotype was found many times. This sequence joins TRBV6-1 and TRBJ2-4; 7 positions match TRBD1. This CDR3 has 15 amino acids. The ends lost 5 bases at V and 1 base at J; junction bases unmatched: 5. The V gene's germline CDR1 is MNHNS and CDR2 SASEGT. Here the CDR3 DNA reads TGTGCCAGCAGTCGGGACAGAGTGGCCAAAAACATTCAGTACTTC. It codes for CASSRDRVAKNIQYF.

In its sample, this clonotype was seen many times. The J gene is TRBJ1-1, the V gene TRBV18; 8 positions match TRBD1. Germline-derived CDR1 and CDR2 are KGHSH and LQKENI. After removal of 1 base from V and 5 bases from J, the junction contained 9 bases not matched to a gene. CDR3 length: 16 amino acids. The CDR3 bases are TGTGCCAGCTCACCACGGGTGGGACAGGCAAATACTGAAGCTTTCTTT. Encoded protein: CASSPRVGQANTEAFF.